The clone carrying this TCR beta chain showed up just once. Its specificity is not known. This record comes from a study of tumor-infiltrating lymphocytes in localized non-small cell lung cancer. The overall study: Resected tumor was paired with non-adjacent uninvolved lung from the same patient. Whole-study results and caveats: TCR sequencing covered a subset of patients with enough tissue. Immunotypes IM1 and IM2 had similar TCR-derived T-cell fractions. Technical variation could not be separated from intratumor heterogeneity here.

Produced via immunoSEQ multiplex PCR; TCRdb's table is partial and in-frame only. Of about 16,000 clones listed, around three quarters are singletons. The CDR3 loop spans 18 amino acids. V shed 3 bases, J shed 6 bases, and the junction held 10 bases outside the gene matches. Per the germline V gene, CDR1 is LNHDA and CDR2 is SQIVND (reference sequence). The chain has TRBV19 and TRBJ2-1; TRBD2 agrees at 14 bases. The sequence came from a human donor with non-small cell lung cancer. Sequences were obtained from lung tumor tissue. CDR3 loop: CASSMVGTSGSWGNEQFF. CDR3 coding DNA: TGTGCCAGTAGTATGGTCGGGACTAGCGGGAGTTGGGGCAATGAGCAGTTCTTC.